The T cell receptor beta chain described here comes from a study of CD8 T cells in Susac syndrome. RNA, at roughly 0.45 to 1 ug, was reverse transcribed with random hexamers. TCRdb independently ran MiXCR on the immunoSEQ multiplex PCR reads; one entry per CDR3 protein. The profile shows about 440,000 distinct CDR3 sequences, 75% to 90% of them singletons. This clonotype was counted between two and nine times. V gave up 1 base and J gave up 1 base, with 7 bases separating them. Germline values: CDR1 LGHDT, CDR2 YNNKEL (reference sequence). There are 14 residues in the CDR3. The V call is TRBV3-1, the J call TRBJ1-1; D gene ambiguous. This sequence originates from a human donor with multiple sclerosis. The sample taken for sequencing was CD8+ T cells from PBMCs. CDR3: CASSQVTANTEAFF. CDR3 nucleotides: TGTGCCAGCAGCCAAGTAACAGCGAACACTGAAGCTTTCTTT.